Each of the 11 T cell receptor beta chains below was sequenced from the same sample in a study of response to subunit inactivated influenza vaccine. TCRdb processed the RT-PCR reads anew with MiXCR; each CDR3 protein has one entry. Of about 610,000 distinct CDR3 sequences listed, approximately 14% were seen once; the top ten hold 11%. Specimen: PBMCs from blood, collected 11 to 12 days after vaccination. These receptors were obtained from a man aged 50-59 years who received an inactivated influenza vaccine.

V gene TRBV6-5 combines with J gene TRBJ2-7; D is possibly TRBD2 (6 bases). Germline V gives CDR1 MNHEY, CDR2 SVGAGI. The CDR3 has 12 amino acids. V lost 4 bases and J lost 7, with 11 bases in between. CDR3 bases: TGTGCCAGCAGTTTCGACGCGGGGGAGCAGTACTTC. Protein product: CASSFDAGEQYF.

This rearrangement joins TRBV29-1 to TRBJ2-2, with D perhaps assigned TRBD1 or TRBD2 (6 bases each). Germline values: CDR1 SQVTM, CDR2 ANQGSEA. The length of the CDR3 is 14 residues. Trimming took off 4 bases at V and 0 bases at J, with 9 bases between the two ends. The CDR3 bases are TGCAGCGTTGGGGGGGCGGCGAACACCGGGGAGCTGTTTTTT. Translated: CSVGGAANTGELFF.

This clonotype was found many times. J is TRBJ2-7 and V is TRBV5-1; D gene uncertain. Per germline, CDR1 SGHRS and CDR2 YFSETQ. V was cut by 0 bases and J by 4 bases, with 5 bases left in between. This CDR3 spans 12 amino acids. The CDR3 coding sequence is TGCGCCAGCAGCTTGGAAGGGTACGAGCAGTACTTC. Translating it yields CASSLEGYEQYF. Full variable domain (missing parts from reference TRBV5-1 and TRBJ2-7): KAGVTQTPRYLIKTRGQQVTLSCSPISGHRSVSWYQQTPGQGLQFLFEYFSETQRNKGNFPGRFSGRQFSNSRSEMNVSTLELGDSALYLCASSLEGYEQYFGPGTRLTVT.

This clonotype was counted only a few times. The V and J genes are TRBV20-1 and TRBJ2-7; D could derive from TRBD1 or TRBD2 (5 bases each). The length of the CDR3 is 15 residues. V lost 2 bases and J lost 0, with 14 bases in between. In germline, CDR1 is DFQATT, CDR2 SNEGSKA (reference sequence). Written as DNA, the CDR3 is TGCAGTGCTAGATTCCGGGGACGTAACTCCTACGAGCAGTACTTC. Protein sequence: CSARFRGRNSYEQYF.

This clonotype has a count of ten or more. The genes are TRBV12-3 or TRBV12-4 and TRBJ1-1; D unclear. The CDR3 is made up of 14 amino acids. V dropped 7 bases and J dropped 1 base, with 13 bases sitting between them. DNA for the CDR3: TGTGCCAGCACGGGTCCAGCTCGGAACACTGAAGCTTTCTTT. Residues: CASTGPARNTEAFF.

This clonotype was detected only a few times. The rearrangement links TRBV4-1 to TRBJ1-4; possible D gene TRBD1, 6 bases. V lost 2 bases and J 5 bases, leaving 12 bases between the germline ends. This CDR3 is built from 15 residues. Per germline, CDR1 MGHRA and CDR2 YSYEKL. The CDR3 sequence is CASSQMWQGNEKLFF. CDR3 DNA: TGCGCCAGCAGCCAAATGTGGCAGGGGAATGAAAAACTGTTTTTT.

This clonotype has a count of ten or more. This chain joins TRBV14 and TRBJ2-7; D possibly corresponds to TRBD2 (5 bases). The CDR3 covers 15 residues. V was trimmed by 0 bases and J by 3 bases, leaving 12 bases between them. Germline values: CDR1 SGHDN, CDR2 FVKESK. CDR3 protein: CASSQDLAGLYEQYF. CDR3 coding DNA: TGTGCCAGCAGCCAAGATCTCGCGGGCCTCTACGAGCAGTACTTC.

The chain carries TRBV2 and TRBJ1-1; TRBD1 is a possible D gene (6 bases). Germline V CDR1 and CDR2: SNHLY, FYNNEI. The V and J ends lost 2 bases and 5 bases respectively, with 12 bases between them. The CDR3 is 14 residues long. Written as DNA, the CDR3 is TGTGCCAGCAGTGAACGACAGGTGGGGACTGAAGCTTTCTTT. It yields the protein CASSERQVGTEAFF. Full variable domain (outside the CDR3, taken from reference TRBV2 and TRBJ1-1): EPEVTQTPSHQVTQMGQEVILRCVPISNHLYFYWYRQILGQKVEFLVSFYNNEISEKSEIFDDQFSVERPDGSNFTLKIRSTKLEDSAMYFCASSERQVGTEAFFGQGTRLTVV.

This clonotype was observed at least ten times. The gene calls are TRBV28 and TRBJ2-3; TRBD1 matches at 7 bases. This CDR3 region has 14 residues. Germline V gives CDR1 MDHEN, CDR2 SYDVKM. V dropped 3 bases and J dropped 3; count of bases not matched to a gene: 3. This CDR3 reads CASSFRDSTDTQYF. The CDR3 DNA is TGTGCCAGCAGTTTCCGGGACAGTACAGATACGCAGTATTTT.

This clonotype occurred a few times. The chain joins TRBV4-2 to TRBJ2-4; 7 nucleotides align to TRBD1. V lost 7 bases, J lost 0 bases, and 12 bases stayed unmatched. This CDR3 spans 17 amino acids. Germline loops: CDR1 LGHNA, CDR2 YNFKEQ. The CDR3 sequence: CASTPGVGGLAKNIQYF. The CDR3 DNA reads as TGTGCCAGCACGCCCGGGGTAGGGGGCTTAGCCAAAAACATTCAGTACTTC.

The table lists this clonotype with a few counts. The chain carries TRBV7-2 and TRBJ2-3; 8 nucleotides agree with TRBD2. Per the germline V gene, CDR1 is SGHTA and CDR2 is FQGNSA. V shed 11 bases, J shed 4 bases, and the junction held 35 bases outside the gene matches. There are 22 residues in the CDR3. CDR3 DNA: TGTGCCGCCAGCAGTTCTACCGGGTCTACTAGCGGAAACCACCAGGCCGCAGATACGCAGTATTTT. Its translation: CAASSSTGSTSGNHQAADTQYF.